The clone carrying this T cell receptor beta chain was recorded a few times. What it binds is not known. Based on clinical symptoms, serum thyroxine and TRAb, thyroid ultrasound and orbital computed tomography, diagnoses were reached. Fresh peripheral blood, 8 to 10 ml, was the source of the PBMCs. The data originate from a study of T cells in Graves' hyperthyroidism and ophthalmopathy. The overall study: Specimen type is peripheral blood, collected at initial diagnosis prior to any treatment. Notes on the study in general: Most clonotypes that expanded in the thyroid above 0.001 also showed up in blood.

The V end was cut by 0 bases, the J end by 5 bases, with 14 bases between. CDR3 length: 15 amino acids. The germline gives CDR1 MNHEY, CDR2 SVGAGI. Amplified regions were TCR beta CDR3 sequences from RNA transcripts. First-round RT-PCR with HTBI primers amplified the TCR CDR3 region. TCRdb re-called the multiplex PCR reads with MiXCR, one entry per CDR3 protein. Of hundreds of thousands of distinct CDR3 sequences listed, around 15% were seen once; the top ten hold around 13%. The chain uses TRBV6-5 and TRBJ2-7, with D possibly being TRBD2 (5 bases). The sample consisted of blood. The receptor's source is a man younger than 30 with Graves' ophthalmopathy. CDR3 coding DNA: TGTGCCAGCAGTTACTCCGGCATTCTCGGGGACGAGCAGTACTTC. As protein: CASSYSGILGDEQYF.